This T cell receptor (beta chain) was documented in a study of OX40 agonist ivuxolimab in advanced cancers. Study as a whole: Ivuxolimab was delivered to patients intravenously every 2 weeks at doses spanning 0.01 to 10 mg/kg. General study points: Relative to CD4+, CD8+ T cells held more expanded clones on average. It was also the case that some nonresponders had low normalized T-cell clonal expansion.

Germline assignment: CDR1 MRHNA and CDR2 SNTAGT. This CDR3 has 16 residues. V lost 3 bases to trimming and J lost 4 bases; unmatched junction nucleotides: 7. Autoimmune disease history or systemic immunosuppression barred patients. In regard to this clone: Its specificity is not known.

Sequencing was performed with immunoSEQ multiplex PCR; in TCRdb, only in-frame clones are kept and a portion is missing. Among approximately 70,000 clones, roughly 82% were seen once, and the ten largest hold 5% to 6%. The sequencing used CD4+ or CD8+ T cells sorted from blood, collected in a trial of the OX40 agonist ivuxolimab. The source of this sequence is an adult with an advanced solid tumor such as melanoma, head and neck, liver or kidney cancer. This sequence joins TRBV6-4 and TRBJ2-2; 8 bases agree with TRBD2. CDR3 nucleotides: TGTGCCAGCAGTGATGGGAGCGGGAGTACCACCGGGGAGCTGTTTTTT. It yields the protein CASSDGSGSTTGELFF.